One and the same sample provided the 20 T cell receptor beta chains below, sequenced in a study of T-cell reconstitution after alpha-beta-depleted transplantation in children. Researchers prepared the TCRbeta library using unique molecular identifiers, the study reports. A single record per CDR3 protein comes from TCRdb applying MiXCR to the PCR reads. The data show approximately 430,000 distinct CDR3 sequences, about 17% seen once. Sequenced material: PBMCs, mostly from graft donor cells, taken 360 days after TCRalphabeta/CD19-depleted stem cell transplant. Receptor source: a boy under two years old who had a stem cell transplant for Wiskott-Aldrich syndrome, so the T cells may come from the graft donor.

This clonotype was detected only a few times. The chain carries TRBV7-2 and TRBJ2-7, with TRBD1 as a possible D gene (5 bases). V was cut by 1 base and J by 6 bases, with 7 bases left in between. Looked up from germline, CDR1 is SGHTA and CDR2 is FQGNSA. The CDR3 length is 12 residues. CDR3 loop: CASSLVGLEQYF. CDR3 DNA: TGTGCCAGCAGCTTAGTGGGGCTCGAGCAGTACTTC.

The table lists this clonotype with a few counts. The chain carries TRBV20-1 and TRBJ1-6, with D possibly being TRBD1 (6 bases). Germline V CDR1 and CDR2: DFQATT, SNEGSKA (reference sequence). V was trimmed by 3 bases and J by 4 bases, leaving 10 bases between them. CDR3 length: 14 amino acids. CDR3 DNA sequence: TGCAGTGCTAGTGCAGGGGCGTATAATTCACCCCTCCACTTT. Protein product: CSASAGAYNSPLHF.

The chain uses TRBV24-1 and TRBJ2-5; D is perhaps TRBD1 or TRBD2 (5 bases each). Germline V gives CDR1 KGHDR, CDR2 SFDVKD. The CDR3 totals 16 residues. With 3 bases removed from V and 5 bases from J, the gap between germline ends came to 18 bases. The CDR3 reads CATSDPGRGERETQYF. For the CDR3, the DNA is TGTGCCACCAGTGATCCCGGACGGGGCGAGAGGGAGACCCAGTACTTC.

The sample holds a few counts of this clonotype. The chain links TRBV7-2 to TRBJ2-2, with D possibly TRBD2 on 6 matching bases. CDR3 length equals 14 residues. The V gene lost 3 bases and the J gene lost 6 bases, with 11 bases spanning the gap. Germline V gene data show CDR1 as SGHTA and CDR2 as FQGNSA. CDR3 loop: CASSLPSSAGELFF. The CDR3, as DNA: TGTGCCAGCAGCTTGCCTTCTAGCGCCGGGGAGCTGTTTTTT.

The rearrangement links TRBV27 to TRBJ2-7; 9 positions agree with TRBD2. The CDR3 is 13 residues long. Per germline, CDR1 MNHEY and CDR2 SMNVEV (reference sequence). V lost 5 bases to trimming and J lost 2 bases; unmatched junction nucleotides: 1. The CDR3 DNA reads as TGTGCCAGCAGTCGGACTAGCGCCTACGAGCAGTACTTC. It yields the protein CASSRTSAYEQYF.

The CDR3 coding sequence is TGTGCCAGCAGTTACCGGGACAGGGCAACAGATACGCAGTATTTT. Amino acids: CASSYRDRATDTQYF. The rearrangement links TRBV27 to TRBJ2-3; TRBD1 agrees at 9 bases. The CDR3 has 15 residues. Germline V CDR1 and CDR2: MNHEY, SMNVEV (reference sequence). J lost 3 bases, V lost 4 bases, and 5 bases had no gene match.

This clonotype was detected a few times. The chain recombines TRBV6-5 with TRBJ1-2; TRBD1 might be the D (5 bases). The CDR3 contains 14 residues. V was cut by 2 bases and J by 7 bases, with 14 bases left in between. Germline V gene data show CDR1 as MNHEY and CDR2 as SVGAGI. The CDR3 coding sequence is TGTGCCAGCAGTTACGCCTCAGGGTTGGGTGGCTACACCTTC. Translated: CASSYASGLGGYTF.

This sequence joins TRBV18 and TRBJ2-5, with 7 bases fitting TRBD1. Trimming removed 5 bases from V and 2 bases from J; junction bases left unmatched: 8. From germline, CDR1 is KGHSH and CDR2 LQKENI. This CDR3 contains 15 residues. The chain's CDR3 is CASSTRQGRQETQYF. The CDR3 DNA reads TGTGCCAGCTCAACGAGACAGGGACGACAAGAGACCCAGTACTTC. Filled out from reference TRBV18 and TRBJ2-5, the complete variable domain reads NAGVMQNPRHLVRRRGQEARLRCSPMKGHSHVYWYRQLPEEGLKFMVYLQKENIIDESGMPKERFSAEFPKEGPSILRIQQVVRGDSAAYFCASSTRQGRQETQYFGPGTRLLVL.

The rearrangement joins TRBV6-5 to TRBJ2-3; D might be TRBD1 (6 bases). The CDR3 loop spans 17 amino acids. The germline V gene encodes CDR1 MNHEY and CDR2 SVGAGI. Trimming left V 1 base short and J 2 bases short, with 16 bases between. DNA for the CDR3: TGTGCCAGCAGTTACTTTTCAGGGGACAAAAACACAGATACGCAGTATTTT. Translating gives CASSYFSGDKNTDTQYF.

This chain joins TRBV20-1 and TRBJ1-2, with D perhaps matching TRBD1 (5 bases). CDR1 is DFQATT and CDR2 is SNEGSKA in the germline V gene (reference sequence). The CDR3 has 12 residues. Deletions cut 6 bases from V and 0 bases from J, with 8 bases between. The CDR3 DNA reads TGCAGTGCGGTGGGGCCTAACTATGGCTACACCTTC. Amino acids: CSAVGPNYGYTF.

CDR3 sequence: CASSPSIPTGNGNTIYF. The CDR3 coding sequence is TGTGCCAGCAGTCCCTCGATCCCCACAGGGAATGGAAACACCATATATTTT. V and J are TRBV28 and TRBJ1-3, with D possibly TRBD1 on 6 matching bases. Trimming removed 5 bases from V and 3 bases from J, with 20 bases in between. The length of the CDR3 is 17 residues. Germline V gene data show CDR1 as MDHEN and CDR2 as SYDVKM.

The chain recombines TRBV4-1 with TRBJ1-2; D perhaps matches TRBD1 (5 bases). Per germline, CDR1 MGHRA and CDR2 YSYEKL. The CDR3 consists of 13 residues. V was pared by 1 base and J by 7 bases, with 10 bases between. This CDR3 reads CASSQGQGSGYTF. The CDR3 bases are TGCGCCAGCAGCCAAGGTCAGGGATCTGGCTACACCTTC.

This clonotype was counted only a few times. The gene calls are TRBV29-1 and TRBJ2-1; maybe TRBD2 (5 bases). Germline CDR1 SQVTM, CDR2 ANQGSEA. The CDR3 is 13 residues long. The CDR3 loop is CRGNGAVPNEQFF. CDR3 nucleotide sequence: TGCAGGGGGAATGGAGCGGTACCCAATGAGCAGTTCTTC.

The rearrangement links TRBV12-3 or TRBV12-4 to TRBJ2-7; 7 bases map to TRBD2. The CDR3 length is 15 residues. J lost 7 bases, V lost 2 bases, and 11 bases had no gene match. The CDR3 DNA reads TGTGCCAGCAGTTTATGGCGGGAGCCCACGAGGGAGCAGTACTTC. Translation: CASSLWREPTREQYF.

This clonotype came up a few times. The CDR3 DNA follows: TGTGCCAGCAGTTACCTAGCGGGAGCGACAGATACGCAGTATTTT. It specifies CASSYLAGATDTQYF. The chain recombines TRBV6-2 or TRBV6-3 with TRBJ2-3; 10 bases are shared with TRBD2. The CDR3 contains 15 residues. V dropped 2 bases and J dropped 3; count of bases not matched to a gene: 2. Germline V gene sequence: CDR1 MNHEY, CDR2 SVGEGT.

V is TRBV19 and J is TRBJ2-1; a weak D match, TRBD2 (6 bases). Germline assignment: CDR1 LNHDA and CDR2 SQIVND (reference sequence). The CDR3 runs to 16 residues. V shed 4 bases and J shed 2 bases, with 15 bases lying between them. CDR3 residues: CASSTAAGFPYNEQFF. Written as DNA, the CDR3 is TGTGCCAGTAGTACGGCGGCGGGATTCCCCTACAATGAGCAGTTCTTC.

This clonotype was seen more than once but under ten times. The chain joins TRBV20-1 to TRBJ2-1; TRBD2 agrees at 9 bases. Germline trimming cut 1 base from V and 9 bases from J; bases unmatched to any gene: 10. The germline V gene encodes CDR1 DFQATT and CDR2 SNEGSKA (reference sequence). This CDR3 region has 15 residues. CDR3 sequence: CSARVAGGEVGEQFF. In nucleotides, the CDR3 is TGCAGTGCTAGAGTGGCGGGAGGGGAAGTAGGTGAGCAGTTCTTC.

The genes are TRBV18 and TRBJ1-4; D gene ambiguous. CDR1 is KGHSH, CDR2 LQKENI, per germline. The CDR3 consists of 12 residues. The ends were cut back, 8 bases at V and 8 bases at J, with 12 bases in the middle. In nucleotides, the CDR3 is TGTGCCAGCCAATTGGAGATGGAAAAACTGTTTTTT. Amino acid sequence: CASQLEMEKLFF.

The CDR3 spells CASSSTVAGGAYNEQFF. CDR3 nucleotides: TGTGCCAGCAGCTCGACGGTAGCGGGGGGTGCCTACAATGAGCAGTTCTTC. The genes are TRBV7-9 and TRBJ2-1; 10 bases are shared with TRBD2. V gave up 4 bases and J gave up 2 bases; unmatched junction bases: 8. The CDR3 is made up of 17 amino acids. Germline V gene lookup returns CDR1 SEHNR and CDR2 FQNEAQ (reference sequence).

The rearrangement links TRBV3-1 to TRBJ1-2; TRBD1 is a possible D gene (5 bases). This CDR3 is 16 amino acids long. V lost 1 base and J 0 bases, leaving 12 bases between the germline ends. Per the germline V gene, CDR1 is LGHDT and CDR2 is YNNKEL (reference sequence). This chain's CDR3 is CASSQGGRGTNYGYTF. Here the CDR3 DNA reads TGTGCCAGCAGCCAAGGAGGAAGGGGAACTAACTATGGCTACACCTTC. The whole variable domain, remainder taken from reference TRBV3-1 and TRBJ1-2, is DTAVSQTPKYLVTQMGNDKSIKCEQNLGHDTMYWYKQDSKKFLKIMFSYNNKELIINETVPNRFSPKSPDKAHLNLHINSLELGDSAVYFCASSQGGRGTNYGYTFGSGTRLTVV.